The 15 T cell receptor beta chains below were found in one sample sequenced in a study of blood T cell repertoires in COVID-19. TCRdb's copy holds only in-frame clones and misses some; the assay was immunoSEQ multiplex PCR. The sample has 200,000 to 300,000 clones; over 75% are singletons. Sample: peripheral blood. The receptors were gathered from a man aged 50 to 60 with COVID-19, enrolled during active disease.

Here the CDR3 DNA reads TGTGCCAGCAGCAACCCCGGGACTAAGAACACTGAAGCTTTCTTT. Residues: CASSNPGTKNTEAFF. The chain uses TRBV5-4 and TRBJ1-1; D possibly corresponds to TRBD1 (5 bases). The V and J ends lost 4 bases and 1 base respectively, with 14 bases between them. CDR1 and CDR2 from the germline V gene are SGHNT and YYREEE (reference sequence). The CDR3 is 15 amino acids.

This chain uses TRBV18 with TRBJ2-1; D is unresolved. CDR3 size: 12 residues. Germline assignment: CDR1 KGHSH and CDR2 LQKENI. Trimming removed 0 bases at V and 7 bases at J, with 4 bases between. CDR3 bases: TGTGCCAGCTCACCACCGGCAAATGAGCAGTTCTTC. Protein sequence: CASSPPANEQFF.

As to this clone: A much larger clone is a single base away; this may be a read error. The chain links TRBV6-6 to TRBJ2-3, with D unresolved. The CDR3 loop spans 11 amino acids. Trimming took off 6 bases at V and 3 bases at J, with 4 bases between the two ends. Germline V gene sequence: CDR1 MNHNY, CDR2 SVGAGI (reference sequence). The DNA of the CDR3 is TGTGCCAGCAGCCGTACAGATACGCAGTATTTT. Amino acid sequence: CASSRTDTQYF.

The V call is TRBV6-2 or TRBV6-3, the J call TRBJ2-2; D possibly corresponds to TRBD1 (6 bases). V was trimmed by 4 bases and J by 4 bases, leaving 10 bases between them. The CDR3 is 14 residues long. CDR1 and CDR2 (germline): MNHEY, SVGEGT. CDR3 nucleotides: TGTGCCAGCAGTTCACAGGGACCCACCGGGGAGCTGTTTTTT. Residues: CASSSQGPTGELFF.

The V and J genes are TRBV28 and TRBJ2-7, with D uncertain. Germline-derived CDR1 and CDR2 are MDHEN and SYDVKM. Deletions cut 1 base from V and 1 base from J, with 11 bases between. The CDR3 runs 15 residues. The CDR3 DNA sequence: TGTGCCAGCAGTTTATCAGGCCAGGTATCCTACGAGCAGTACTTC. Its translation is CASSLSGQVSYEQYF.

The chain uses TRBV6-5 and TRBJ1-5; perhaps TRBD1 as D (5 bases). The V gene's germline CDR1 is MNHEY and CDR2 SVGAGI. The CDR3 has 13 amino acids. The V end was cut by 5 bases, the J end by 5 bases, with 10 bases between. CDR3 nucleotide sequence: TGTGCCAGCAGTACCGCGGGGGATCAGCCCCAGCATTTT. Protein sequence: CASSTAGDQPQHF.

The chain links TRBV4-1 to TRBJ2-5; D call uncertain. This CDR3 spans 15 amino acids. Trimming pared 0 bases from V and 1 base from J, leaving 9 bases between. Germline values: CDR1 MGHRA, CDR2 YSYEKL. The CDR3 here is CASSQEERTQETQYF. The DNA of the CDR3 is TGCGCCAGCAGCCAAGAGGAGAGAACCCAAGAGACCCAGTACTTC.

The V gene is TRBV30, the J gene TRBJ1-2, with TRBD1 matching over 9 bases. CDR3 length: 18 amino acids. Germline V gene data show CDR1 as GTSNPN and CDR2 as SVGIG (reference sequence). V was pared by 1 base and J by 6 bases, with 18 bases of the junction left unmatched. CDR3 region: CAWSDLQGAVRYWDGYTF. The CDR3 DNA reads TGTGCCTGGAGTGATTTACAGGGGGCCGTCAGATACTGGGATGGCTACACCTTC.

The V call is TRBV11-3, the J call TRBJ2-7; 9 positions match TRBD1. The CDR3 contains 14 residues. Looked up from germline, CDR1 is SGHNT and CDR2 is YENEEA. With V trimmed by 3 bases and J by 2 bases, 2 bases remained unmatched. The CDR3 protein is CASSFGTGPYEQYF. CDR3 DNA: TGTGCCAGCAGCTTCGGGACAGGGCCCTACGAGCAGTACTTC.

The CDR3 here is CASSLTTSSYNEQFF. CDR3 nucleotide sequence: TGCGCCAGCAGCTTGACCACGAGCTCCTACAATGAGCAGTTCTTC. This rearrangement joins TRBV5-1 to TRBJ2-1, with D uncertain. The CDR3 covers 15 residues. CDR1 is SGHRS, CDR2 YFSETQ, per germline. V dropped 1 base and J dropped 0 bases, with 8 bases sitting between them.

This clone was picked up a small number of times. V is TRBV4-1 and J is TRBJ1-5; 7 bases are a match to TRBD1. V shed 1 base, J shed 3 bases, and the junction held 3 bases outside the gene matches. This CDR3 has 15 residues. Germline CDR1 and CDR2: MGHRA and YSYEKL. The chain's CDR3 is CASSQGDRANQPQHF. CDR3 coding DNA: TGCGCCAGCAGCCAAGGTGACAGGGCCAATCAGCCCCAGCATTTT.

The V gene is TRBV18, the J gene TRBJ2-7; TRBD1 matches 7 bases. With V trimmed by 5 bases and J by 5 bases, 12 bases remained unmatched. The CDR3 has 15 residues. Germline CDR1 and CDR2: KGHSH and LQKENI. The DNA of the CDR3 is TGTGCCAGCTCATCAGTTTCCGACAGGGCCAACGAGCAGTACTTC. Protein product: CASSSVSDRANEQYF.

This chain links TRBV13 with TRBJ2-6; D possibly corresponds to TRBD2 (5 bases). CDR3 length: 23 residues. Trimming stripped 3 bases from V and 4 bases from J, with 34 bases between. Germline values: CDR1 PRHDT, CDR2 FYEKMQ (reference sequence). The DNA of the CDR3 is TGTGCCAGCAGCTTGTGGGCTCCTATACTCGAGACGGAGGAACCGGGGGGGGCCAACGTCCTGACTTTC. It translates to CASSLWAPILETEEPGGANVLTF.

In its sample, this clone was seen a few times. This chain joins TRBV7-8 and TRBJ1-5; possible D gene TRBD1, 6 bases. Germline V gene lookup returns CDR1 SGHVS and CDR2 FQNEAQ. Trimming pared 4 bases from V and 11 bases from J, leaving 15 bases between. The CDR3 runs 13 residues. The CDR3 DNA follows: TGTGCCAGCAGCTCGTCACAGGGTGAGGCCCAGCATTTT. This codes for CASSSSQGEAQHF.

The V and J genes are TRBV5-1 and TRBJ1-4; D gene ambiguous. Germline V CDR1 and CDR2: SGHRS, YFSETQ. The CDR3 is 15 residues long. Trimming cost V 0 bases and J 7 bases, with 13 bases left between them. The CDR3 DNA reads as TGCGCCAGCAGCTTGGCCAGCTCCTCGGGTGAAAAACTGTTTTTT. It encodes CASSLASSSGEKLFF.